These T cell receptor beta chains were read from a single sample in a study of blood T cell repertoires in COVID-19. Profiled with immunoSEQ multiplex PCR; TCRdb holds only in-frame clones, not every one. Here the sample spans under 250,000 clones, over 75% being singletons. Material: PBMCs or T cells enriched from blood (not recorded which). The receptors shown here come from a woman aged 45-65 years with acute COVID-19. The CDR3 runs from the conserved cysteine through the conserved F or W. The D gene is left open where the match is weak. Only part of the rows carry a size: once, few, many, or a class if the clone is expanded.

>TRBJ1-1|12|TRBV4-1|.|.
TGCGCCAGCAGCCAAGACGGACTTGAAGCTTTCTTT
CASSQDGLEAFF
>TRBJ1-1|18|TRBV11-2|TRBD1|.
TGTGCCAGCAGCCCAAGTCTGAGTACAGGGGAGCGGAACACTGAAGCTTTCTTT
CASSPSLSTGERNTEAFF
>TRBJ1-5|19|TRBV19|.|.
TGTGCCAGTAGTCCAGAGTACAGCCACCTTACATTTAGCAATCAGCCCCAGCATTTT
CASSPEYSHLTFSNQPQHF
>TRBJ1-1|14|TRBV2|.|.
TGTGCCAGCAGTAACCGCAGGGCTGGCACTGAAGCTTTCTTT
CASSNRRAGTEAFF
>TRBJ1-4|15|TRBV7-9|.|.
TGTGCCAGCAGCTTCCCGGGGGCAACTAATGAAAAACTGTTTTTT
CASSFPGATNEKLFF
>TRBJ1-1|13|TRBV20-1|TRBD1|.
TGCAGTGCTAGTGGGACAGCGAGGACTGAAGCTTTCTTT
CSASGTARTEAFF
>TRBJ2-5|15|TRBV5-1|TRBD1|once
TGCGCCAGCAGCTCCCGGACAGGGGGTACCGAGACCCAGTACTTC
CASSSRTGGTETQYF
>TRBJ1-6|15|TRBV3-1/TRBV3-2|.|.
TGTGCCAGCAGCCCCCGGAGCTCCTATAATTCACCCCTCCACTTT
CASSPRSSYNSPLHF
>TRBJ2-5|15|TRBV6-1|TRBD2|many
TGTGCCAGCAGTGAACTAGCGGGGGGGCCAGAGACCCAGTACTTC
CASSELAGGPETQYF
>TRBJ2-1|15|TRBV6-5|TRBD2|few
TGTGCCAGCAGGGGACTAGCGGGGGGCTACAATGAGCAGTTCTTC
CASRGLAGGYNEQFF